These 21 T cell receptor beta chains share one sample of origin, sequenced in a study of Graves' ophthalmopathy and Graves' hyperthyroidism. CDR3 regions of TCR beta were amplified from RNA transcripts. The library came from an HTBI-primed first-round RT-PCR and a second-round multiplex PCR. From the multiplex PCR reads, TCRdb called clonotypes with MiXCR, one entry per CDR3 protein. The profile shows about 480,000 distinct CDR3 sequences, under 15% of them singletons. Sample: blood. These TCRs come from a woman in her thirties with Graves' ophthalmopathy.

This clonotype was counted many times. V is TRBV14 and J is TRBJ1-1, with 8 bases fitting TRBD1. Germline CDR1 reads SGHDN; CDR2 reads FVKESK. J gave up 6 bases and V 1 base, and 1 base lay outside the gene matches. This CDR3 spans 13 amino acids. Here the CDR3 reads CASSQGDRSEAFF. Here the CDR3 DNA reads TGTGCCAGCAGCCAAGGGGACAGGTCTGAAGCTTTCTTT.

V and J are TRBV28 and TRBJ1-1, with D perhaps TRBD1 (5 bases). CDR3 length: 12 residues. Trimming cost V 3 bases and J 11 bases, with 13 bases left between them. The germline V gene encodes CDR1 MDHEN and CDR2 SYDVKM. The CDR3 coding sequence is TGTGCCAGCAGTTTCGAGGCAGGGACGGCTTTCTTT. It is translated as CASSFEAGTAFF.

This clonotype was detected ten times or more. The rearrangement joins TRBV13 to TRBJ1-2, with TRBD1 as a possible D gene (5 bases). Looked up from germline, CDR1 is PRHDT and CDR2 is FYEKMQ (reference sequence). V was clipped by 5 bases and J by 7 bases, with 17 bases between them. CDR3 length equals 14 residues. CDR3 sequence reads: CASSLAAGRSGYTF. CDR3 nucleotides: TGTGCCAGCAGCCTCGCGGCAGGGAGGAGTGGCTACACCTTC.

At least ten counts were recorded for this clonotype. The rearrangement uses TRBV27 and TRBJ1-1; D is unclear. This CDR3 is 14 amino acids long. V dropped 0 bases and J dropped 4 bases, with 9 bases sitting between them. In germline, CDR1 is MNHEY, CDR2 SMNVEV (reference sequence). The CDR3 loop is CASSLSPIATEAFF. The CDR3 DNA follows: TGTGCCAGCAGTTTATCGCCGATTGCCACTGAAGCTTTCTTT.

This clonotype came up many times. The chain is built from TRBV12-3 or TRBV12-4 and TRBJ1-5, with D possibly being TRBD1 (5 bases). The CDR3 length is 15 residues. The germline V and J ends were trimmed by 5 bases and 4 bases, with 15 bases remaining between them. The CDR3 nucleotides read TGTGCCAGCAGTACCGCAGGGAGTCAGAATCAGCCCCAGCATTTT. Translated: CASSTAGSQNQPQHF.

This clonotype was picked up many times. The chain is built from TRBV12-3 or TRBV12-4 and TRBJ1-6; D unresolved. The V end was cut by 3 bases, the J end by 15 bases, with 18 bases between. The CDR3 length is 14 residues. The CDR3 spells CASSLGRTFLFLHF. Written as DNA, the CDR3 is TGTGCCAGCAGTTTGGGCAGGACCTTCTTGTTCCTCCACTTT.

The chain recombines TRBV18 with TRBJ2-7, with D possibly called TRBD1 or TRBD2 (5 bases each). The CDR3 is 18 residues long. Germline V gene lookup returns CDR1 KGHSH and CDR2 LQKENI. The V gene lost 0 bases and the J gene lost 0 bases, with 18 bases spanning the gap. CDR3 coding DNA: TGTGCCAGCTCACCACCGAACGCGCGGGCAGGGAGCTCCTACGAGCAGTACTTC. It codes for CASSPPNARAGSSYEQYF.

This clonotype appeared many times. The chain uses TRBV10-3 and TRBJ1-5; D gene ambiguous. Germline-derived CDR1 and CDR2 are ENHRY and SYGVKD. The CDR3 is 16 residues long. V was pared by 6 bases and J by 1 base, with 16 bases between. The CDR3 DNA reads TGTGCCATCAGCCCAACATGGCAGGCAAGCAATCAGCCCCAGCATTTT. Translating it yields CAISPTWQASNQPQHF.

This clonotype has ten or more counts. The chain has TRBV11-3 and TRBJ2-7, with a tentative D call TRBD1 (5 bases). The CDR3 length is 13 residues. Trimming cost V 4 bases and J 3 bases, with 10 bases left between them. Per the germline V gene, CDR1 is SGHNT and CDR2 is YENEEA. CDR3 nucleotides: TGTGCCAGCAGCTCGACAGATGTCTACGAGCAGTACTTC. Amino acid sequence: CASSSTDVYEQYF.

This clonotype was found many times. The rearrangement joins TRBV12-3 or TRBV12-4 to TRBJ2-2; D may match TRBD1 or TRBD2 (5 bases each). With 10 bases removed from V and 2 bases from J, the gap between germline ends came to 14 bases. This CDR3 is built from 14 residues. The CDR3 coding sequence is TGTGCCACCATACCGGGACCTAACACCGGGGAGCTGTTTTTT. The encoded protein is CATIPGPNTGELFF.

This clonotype showed up just a few times. The chain employs TRBV5-1 and TRBJ2-7, with D hard to call. V was clipped by 0 bases and J by 3 bases, with 22 bases between them. The germline CDR1 and CDR2 sequences are SGHRS and YFSETQ. This CDR3 contains 18 residues. As DNA, the CDR3 is TGCGCCAGCAGCTTGGAAGCTAGGTCTTCCTTGGGTATCTACGAGCAGTACTTC. Encoded protein: CASSLEARSSLGIYEQYF.

This clonotype was seen many times. CDR3 region: CASSPTDSSGNTIYF. The CDR3 bases are TGTGCCAGCAGCCCCACGGACAGCTCTGGAAACACCATATATTTT. The J gene is TRBJ1-3, the V gene TRBV7-6; a possible D gene is TRBD1 (6 bases). Germline assignment: CDR1 SGHVS and CDR2 FNYEAQ. V shed 5 bases and J shed 0 bases, with 11 bases lying between them. This CDR3 is built from 15 residues.

The rearrangement joins TRBV12-3 or TRBV12-4 to TRBJ2-2, with D hard to call. Trimming removed 3 bases at V and 6 bases at J, with 8 bases between. CDR3 length equals 13 residues. This chain's CDR3 is CASSFSGSGELFF. The CDR3 DNA reads as TGTGCCAGCAGTTTTTCCGGGTCCGGGGAGCTGTTTTTT.

This clonotype occurred many times. The chain links TRBV20-1 to TRBJ2-7; D gene uncertain. CDR3 length: 12 residues. The ends were cut back, 3 bases at V and 3 bases at J, with 9 bases in the middle. Germline CDR1 and CDR2: DFQATT and SNEGSKA (reference sequence). The CDR3 bases are TGCAGTGCTAGTGAACCGTTCTACGAGCAGTACTTC. Its translation is CSASEPFYEQYF.

The table lists this clonotype with many counts. The V gene is TRBV2, the J gene TRBJ1-1, with D hard to call. The germline CDR1 and CDR2 sequences are SNHLY and FYNNEI. This CDR3 comprises 13 residues. With 4 bases removed from V and 3 bases from J, the gap between germline ends came to 9 bases. The CDR3 nucleotides read TGTGCCAGCAGTGGGCAGTCTTACACTGAAGCTTTCTTT. It codes for CASSGQSYTEAFF.

This clonotype was seen repeatedly, ten times or more. The chain is built from TRBV6-5 and TRBJ1-1; 10 positions match TRBD1. Germline CDR1 and CDR2: MNHEY and SVGAGI. With 4 bases clipped from V and 6 bases from J, the junction kept 11 bases outside the gene matches. This CDR3 region has 16 residues. The DNA of the CDR3 is TGTGCCAGCAGTTCCATAACCCGGACAGGGGGTTCTGAAGCTTTCTTT. As protein: CASSSITRTGGSEAFF.

This clonotype has ten or more counts. This chain links TRBV28 with TRBJ2-4; no clear D gene. This CDR3 comprises 16 residues. V was cut by 6 bases and J by 0 bases, with 15 bases left in between. CDR1 and CDR2 (germline): MDHEN, SYDVKM. CDR3 protein: CASSISGVLAKNIQYF. CDR3 coding DNA: TGTGCCAGCAGCATCTCTGGGGTGTTAGCCAAAAACATTCAGTACTTC.

The sample holds a few counts of this clonotype. Possible read error: a much larger clone is one base away. The chain is built from TRBV19 and TRBJ2-7; perhaps TRBD1 as D (6 bases). Germline CDR1 is LNHDA and CDR2 is SQIVND (reference sequence). V was clipped by 6 bases and J by 1 base, with 16 bases between them. The CDR3 spans 15 residues. CDR3 residues: CASRLQGQSSYEQYV. The DNA for the CDR3 is TGTGCCAGTAGACTTCAGGGGCAGTCTTCCTACGAGCAGTACGTC.

This clonotype was observed many times. This sequence joins TRBV4-1 and TRBJ1-1, with D possibly being TRBD1 (6 bases). The CDR3 consists of 15 residues. Germline CDR1 MGHRA, CDR2 YSYEKL. Trimming took 1 base from V and 3 from J, leaving 12 bases between them. The CDR3 DNA follows: TGCGCCAGCAGCCAAGGTGAGGGGGGGCACACTGAAGCTTTCTTT. Protein: CASSQGEGGHTEAFF.

This clonotype was counted at least ten times. The chain combines TRBV15 with TRBJ2-2, with D perhaps given as TRBD1 or TRBD2 (6 bases each). The germline CDR1 and CDR2 sequences are LNHNV and YYDKDF (reference sequence). Trimming removed 0 bases from V and 5 bases from J, with 16 bases in between. The CDR3 runs 17 residues. In nucleotides, the CDR3 is TGTGCCACCAGCAGAGATCTTGGGGGGCTGGGTACCGGGGAGCTGTTTTTT. It codes for CATSRDLGGLGTGELFF.

This clonotype was counted ten times or more. The V and J genes are TRBV7-6 and TRBJ2-7; 12 bases are shared with TRBD2. Unmatched junction bases numbered 4, after V lost 1 base and J lost 3 bases. The CDR3 runs 16 residues. Germline V gene sequence: CDR1 SGHVS, CDR2 FNYEAQ. This chain's CDR3 is CASSLVLAGGLYEQYF. The CDR3 DNA sequence: TGTGCCAGCAGCTTAGTACTAGCGGGGGGACTCTACGAGCAGTACTTC.